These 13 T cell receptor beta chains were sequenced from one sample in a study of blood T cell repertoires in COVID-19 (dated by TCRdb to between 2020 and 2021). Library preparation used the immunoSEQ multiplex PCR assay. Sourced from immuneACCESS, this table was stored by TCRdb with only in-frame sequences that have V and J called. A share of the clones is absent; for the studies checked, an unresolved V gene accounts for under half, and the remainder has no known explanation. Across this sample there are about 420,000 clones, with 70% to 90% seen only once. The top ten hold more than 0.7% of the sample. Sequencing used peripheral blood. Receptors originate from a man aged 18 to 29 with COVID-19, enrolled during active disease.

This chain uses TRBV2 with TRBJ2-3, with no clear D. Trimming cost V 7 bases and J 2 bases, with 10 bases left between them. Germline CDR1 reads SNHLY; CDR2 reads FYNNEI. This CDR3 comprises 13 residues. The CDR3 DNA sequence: TGTGCCAGCACATCGGAGCACACAGATACGCAGTATTTT. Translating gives CASTSEHTDTQYF.

In DNA, the CDR3 is TGTGTCAGAAGCCCAAGAGGCCTACCCCTTCCCCGCAATGAGCAGTTCTTC. Translated, it gives CVRSPRGLPLPRNEQFF. This chain connects TRBV7-5 to TRBJ2-1; the D call in the table, TRBD2, was not verified against the DNA. TRBV7-5 is recorded as a pseudogene. The CDR3 runs 17 residues.

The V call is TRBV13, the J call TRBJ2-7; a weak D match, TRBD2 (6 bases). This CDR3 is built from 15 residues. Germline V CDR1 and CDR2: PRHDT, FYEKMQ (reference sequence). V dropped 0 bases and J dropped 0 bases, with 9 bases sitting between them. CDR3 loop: CASSLGAGPSYEQYF. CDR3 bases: TGTGCCAGCAGCTTAGGAGCGGGCCCCTCCTACGAGCAGTACTTC.

The CDR3, as DNA: TGTGCCAGCAGCTTAAATGCAGGGGGCTCTGGGGCCAACGTCCTGACTTTC. This gives the protein CASSLNAGGSGANVLTF. This chain links TRBV7-8 with TRBJ2-6; 7 bases match TRBD1. Germline trimming cut 2 bases from V and 0 bases from J; bases unmatched to any gene: 4. This CDR3 region has 17 residues. Germline-derived CDR1 and CDR2 are SGHVS and FQNEAQ.

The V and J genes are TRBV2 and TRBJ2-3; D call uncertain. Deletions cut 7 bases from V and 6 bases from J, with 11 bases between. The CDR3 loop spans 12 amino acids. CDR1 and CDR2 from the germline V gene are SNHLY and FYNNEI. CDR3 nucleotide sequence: TGTGCCAGCAACCTAGATGCTGATACGCAGTATTTT. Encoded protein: CASNLDADTQYF.

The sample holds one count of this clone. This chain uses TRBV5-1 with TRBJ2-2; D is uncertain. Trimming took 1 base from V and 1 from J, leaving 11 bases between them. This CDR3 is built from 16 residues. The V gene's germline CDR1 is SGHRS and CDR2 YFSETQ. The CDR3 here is CASSLLMGRNTGELFF. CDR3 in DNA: TGCGCCAGCAGCTTGTTGATGGGCAGGAACACCGGGGAGCTGTTTTTT.

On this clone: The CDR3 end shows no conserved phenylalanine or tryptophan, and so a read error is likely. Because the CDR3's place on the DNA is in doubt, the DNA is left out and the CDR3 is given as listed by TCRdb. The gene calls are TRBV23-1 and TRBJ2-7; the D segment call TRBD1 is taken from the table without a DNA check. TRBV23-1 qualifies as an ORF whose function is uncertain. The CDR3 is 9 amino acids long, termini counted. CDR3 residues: CASSQETYP.

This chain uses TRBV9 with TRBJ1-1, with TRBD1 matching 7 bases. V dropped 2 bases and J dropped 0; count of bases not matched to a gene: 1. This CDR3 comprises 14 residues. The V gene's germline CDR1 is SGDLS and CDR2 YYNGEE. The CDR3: CASSVTGVNTEAFF. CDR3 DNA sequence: TGTGCCAGCAGCGTTACAGGGGTGAACACTGAAGCTTTCTTT.

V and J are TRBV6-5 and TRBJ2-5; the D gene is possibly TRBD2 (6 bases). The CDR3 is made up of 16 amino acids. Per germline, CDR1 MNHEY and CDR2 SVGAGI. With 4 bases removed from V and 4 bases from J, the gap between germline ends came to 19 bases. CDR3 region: CASSLLGVMRGETQYF. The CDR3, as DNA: TGTGCCAGCAGTTTATTGGGGGTAATGCGGGGAGAGACCCAGTACTTC.

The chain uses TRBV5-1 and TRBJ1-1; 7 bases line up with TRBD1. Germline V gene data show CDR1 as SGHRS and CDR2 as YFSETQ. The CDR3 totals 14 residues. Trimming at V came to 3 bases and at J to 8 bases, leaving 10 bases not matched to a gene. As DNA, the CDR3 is TGCGCCAGCAGCTCAAGACGGGACAGTGGGGAAGCTTTCTTT. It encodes CASSSRRDSGEAFF.

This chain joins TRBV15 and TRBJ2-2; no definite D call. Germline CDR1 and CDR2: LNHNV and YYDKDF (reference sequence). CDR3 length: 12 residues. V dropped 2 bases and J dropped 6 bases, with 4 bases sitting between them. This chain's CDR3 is CATSRQAGELFF. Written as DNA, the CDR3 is TGTGCCACCAGCAGACAGGCCGGGGAGCTGTTTTTT.

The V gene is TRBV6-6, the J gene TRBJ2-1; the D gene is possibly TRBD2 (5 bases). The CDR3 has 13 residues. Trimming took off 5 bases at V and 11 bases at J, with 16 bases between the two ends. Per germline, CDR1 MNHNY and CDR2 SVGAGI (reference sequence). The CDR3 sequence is CASSDQSRGKQFF. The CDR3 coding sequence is TGTGCCAGCAGTGACCAGAGTCGAGGGAAGCAGTTCTTC.

In nucleotides, the CDR3 is TGTGCCAGCAGTCTGTACGGTGAGCAGTTCTTC. The encoded protein is CASSLYGEQFF. The J gene is TRBJ2-1, the V gene TRBV12-3 or TRBV12-4; D not resolved. The CDR3 runs to 11 residues. V lost 5 bases, J lost 9 bases, and 8 bases lay in between.